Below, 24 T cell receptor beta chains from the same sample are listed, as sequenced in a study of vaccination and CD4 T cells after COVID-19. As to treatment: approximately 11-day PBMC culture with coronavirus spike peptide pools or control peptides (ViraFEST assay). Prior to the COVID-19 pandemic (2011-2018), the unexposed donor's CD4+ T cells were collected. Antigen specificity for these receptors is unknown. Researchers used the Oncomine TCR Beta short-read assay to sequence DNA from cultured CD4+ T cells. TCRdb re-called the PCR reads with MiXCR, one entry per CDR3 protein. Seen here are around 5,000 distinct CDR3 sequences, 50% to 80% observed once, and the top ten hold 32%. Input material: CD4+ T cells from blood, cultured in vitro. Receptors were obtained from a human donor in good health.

The CDR3 spells CASSFTWDGEAFF. In nucleotides, the CDR3 is TGCGCCAGCAGCTTTACCTGGGACGGTGAAGCTTTCTTT. The chain couples TRBV5-1 to TRBJ1-1, with D tentatively TRBD1 (5 bases). The CDR3 consists of 13 residues. Trimming removed 2 bases from V and 7 bases from J, with 12 bases in between. The V gene's germline CDR1 is SGHRS and CDR2 YFSETQ.

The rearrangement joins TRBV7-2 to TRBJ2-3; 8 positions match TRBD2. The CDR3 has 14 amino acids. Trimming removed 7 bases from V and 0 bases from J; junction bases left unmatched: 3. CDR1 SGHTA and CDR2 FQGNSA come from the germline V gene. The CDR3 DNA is TGTGCCAGCAAAACTAGCGGTAGCACAGATACGCAGTATTTT. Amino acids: CASKTSGSTDTQYF.

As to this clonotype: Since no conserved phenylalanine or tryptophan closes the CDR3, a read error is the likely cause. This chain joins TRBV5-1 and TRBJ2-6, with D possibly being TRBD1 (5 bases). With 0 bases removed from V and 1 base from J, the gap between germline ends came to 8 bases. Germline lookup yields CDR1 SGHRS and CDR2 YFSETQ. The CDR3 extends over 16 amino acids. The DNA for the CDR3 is TGCGCCAGCAGCTTGGTGGCAGGGTCTGGGGCCAACGTCCTGACTCTC. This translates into CASSLVAGSGANVLTL.

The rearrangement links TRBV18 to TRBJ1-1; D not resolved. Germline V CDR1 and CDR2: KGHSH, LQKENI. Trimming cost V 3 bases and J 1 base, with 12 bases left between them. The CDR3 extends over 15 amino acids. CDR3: CASSPDHLSNTEAFF. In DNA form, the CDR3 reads TGTGCCAGCTCACCGGACCACCTTTCGAACACTGAAGCTTTCTTT. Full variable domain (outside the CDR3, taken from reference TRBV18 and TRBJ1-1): NAGVMQNPRHLVRRRGQEARLRCSPMKGHSHVYWYRQLPEEGLKFMVYLQKENIIDESGMPKERFSAEFPKEGPSILRIQQVVRGDSAAYFCASSPDHLSNTEAFFGQGTRLTVV.

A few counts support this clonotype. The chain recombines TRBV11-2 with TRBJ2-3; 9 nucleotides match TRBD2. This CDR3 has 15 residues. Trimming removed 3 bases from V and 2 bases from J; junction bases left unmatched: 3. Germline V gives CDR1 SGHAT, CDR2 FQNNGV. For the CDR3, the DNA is TGTGCCAGCAGCTTTAGACTAGCGGACACAGATACGCAGTATTTT. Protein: CASSFRLADTDTQYF.

CDR3 bases: TGTGCCAGCGGGAGGACGGAGAACACCGGGGAGCTGTTTTTT. Protein sequence: CASGRTENTGELFF. The rearrangement links TRBV2 to TRBJ2-2; D perhaps matches TRBD2 (6 bases). CDR1 and CDR2 from the germline V gene are SNHLY and FYNNEI. V was cut by 8 bases and J by 1 base, with 11 bases left in between. The CDR3 is 14 residues long.

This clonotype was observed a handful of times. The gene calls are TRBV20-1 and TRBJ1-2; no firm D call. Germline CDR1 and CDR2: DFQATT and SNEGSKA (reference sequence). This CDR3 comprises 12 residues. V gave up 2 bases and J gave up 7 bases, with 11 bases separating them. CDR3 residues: CSARSGFAGYTF. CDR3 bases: TGCAGTGCTAGATCGGGGTTCGCTGGCTACACCTTC.

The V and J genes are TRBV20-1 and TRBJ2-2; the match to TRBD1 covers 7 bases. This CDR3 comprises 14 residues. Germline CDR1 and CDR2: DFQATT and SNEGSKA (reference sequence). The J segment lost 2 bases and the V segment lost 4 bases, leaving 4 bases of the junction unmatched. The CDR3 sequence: CSATRDSNTGELFF. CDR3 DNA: TGCAGTGCTACTAGGGACAGTAACACCGGGGAGCTGTTTTTT.

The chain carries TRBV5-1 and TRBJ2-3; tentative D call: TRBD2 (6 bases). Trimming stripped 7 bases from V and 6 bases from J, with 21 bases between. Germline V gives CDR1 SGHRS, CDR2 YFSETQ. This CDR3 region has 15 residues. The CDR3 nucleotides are TGCGCCAGCGGAGAGGAGGGCGGGGCCCGGGATACGCAGTATTTT. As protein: CASGEEGGARDTQYF.

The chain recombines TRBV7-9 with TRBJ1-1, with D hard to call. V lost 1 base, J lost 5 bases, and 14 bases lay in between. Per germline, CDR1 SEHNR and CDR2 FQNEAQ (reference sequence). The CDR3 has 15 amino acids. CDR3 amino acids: CASSLVRGSGTEAFF. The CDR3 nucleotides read TGTGCCAGCAGCTTAGTAAGAGGGTCGGGAACTGAAGCTTTCTTT.

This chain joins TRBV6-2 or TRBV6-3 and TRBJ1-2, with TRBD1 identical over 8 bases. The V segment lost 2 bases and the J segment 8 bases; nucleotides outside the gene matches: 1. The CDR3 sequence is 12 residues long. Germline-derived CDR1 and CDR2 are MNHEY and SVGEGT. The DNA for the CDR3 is TGTGCCAGCAGTTACGACAGGGGCGGCTACACCTTC. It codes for CASSYDRGGYTF.

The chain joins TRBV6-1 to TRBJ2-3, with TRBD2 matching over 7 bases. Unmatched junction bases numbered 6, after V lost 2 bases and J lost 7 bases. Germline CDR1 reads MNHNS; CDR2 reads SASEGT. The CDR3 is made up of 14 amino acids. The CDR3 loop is CASSEQAGFHTQYF. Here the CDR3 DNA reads TGTGCCAGCAGTGAACAAGCGGGGTTCCATACGCAGTATTTT.

The DNA for the CDR3 is TGTGCCACCTTTGGACAGGCGAGCCGAGACTACACCTTC. It translates to CATFGQASRDYTF. The chain employs TRBV19 and TRBJ1-2; TRBD1 agrees at 7 bases. This CDR3 has 13 residues. CDR1 and CDR2 (germline): LNHDA, SQIVND (reference sequence). J was trimmed by 10 bases and V by 10 bases; bases with no gene match: 15.

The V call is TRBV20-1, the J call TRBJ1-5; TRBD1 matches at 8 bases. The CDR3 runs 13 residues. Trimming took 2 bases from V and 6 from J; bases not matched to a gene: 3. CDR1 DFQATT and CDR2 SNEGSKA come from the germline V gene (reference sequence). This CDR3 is CSARQGAGQPQHF. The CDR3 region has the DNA TGCAGTGCTAGACAGGGGGCTGGTCAGCCCCAGCATTTT.

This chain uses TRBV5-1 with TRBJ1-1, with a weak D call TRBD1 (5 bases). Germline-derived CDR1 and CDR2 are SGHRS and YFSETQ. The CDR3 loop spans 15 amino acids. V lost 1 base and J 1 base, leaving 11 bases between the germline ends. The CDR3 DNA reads TGCGCCAGCAGCTTGCAGGGAAAGTCGAACACTGAAGCTTTCTTT. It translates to CASSLQGKSNTEAFF.

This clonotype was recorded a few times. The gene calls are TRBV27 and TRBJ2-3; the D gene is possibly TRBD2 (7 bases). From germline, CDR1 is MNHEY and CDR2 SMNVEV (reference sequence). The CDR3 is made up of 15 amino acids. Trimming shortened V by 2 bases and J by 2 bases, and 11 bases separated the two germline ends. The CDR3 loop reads CASSLGGAFTDTQYF. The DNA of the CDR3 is TGTGCCAGCAGTTTAGGGGGGGCTTTCACAGATACGCAGTATTTT.

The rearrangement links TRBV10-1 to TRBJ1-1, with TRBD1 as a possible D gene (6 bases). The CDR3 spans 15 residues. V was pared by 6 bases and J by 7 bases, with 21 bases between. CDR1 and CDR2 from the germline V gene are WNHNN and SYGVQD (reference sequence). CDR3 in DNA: TGCGCCAGCAGCAGCGGCCGGGACACCCGTTATGAAGCTTTCTTT. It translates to CASSSGRDTRYEAFF.

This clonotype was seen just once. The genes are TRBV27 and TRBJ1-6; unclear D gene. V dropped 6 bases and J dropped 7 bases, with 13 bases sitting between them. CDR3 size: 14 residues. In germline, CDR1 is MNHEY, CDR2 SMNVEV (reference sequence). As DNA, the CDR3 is TGTGCCAGCAGCCCTCGGGGTACGAATTCACCCCTCCACTTT. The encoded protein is CASSPRGTNSPLHF.

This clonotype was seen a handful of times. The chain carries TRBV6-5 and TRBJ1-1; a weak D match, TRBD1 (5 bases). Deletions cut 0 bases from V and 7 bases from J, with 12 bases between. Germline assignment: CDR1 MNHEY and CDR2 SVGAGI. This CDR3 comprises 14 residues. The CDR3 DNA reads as TGTGCCAGCAGTTACTCGCTGGGACTGGGTGAAGCTTTCTTT. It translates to CASSYSLGLGEAFF.

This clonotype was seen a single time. In DNA, the CDR3 is TGTGCCAGCAGTTCGAGGACAGGGGGCGGCATTCAGTACTTC. It translates to CASSSRTGGGIQYF. This chain connects TRBV27 to TRBJ2-4, with 11 bases matching TRBD1. Germline trimming cut 4 bases from V and 9 bases from J; bases unmatched to any gene: 5. The CDR3 has 14 residues. The germline V gene has CDR1 MNHEY and CDR2 SMNVEV (reference sequence).

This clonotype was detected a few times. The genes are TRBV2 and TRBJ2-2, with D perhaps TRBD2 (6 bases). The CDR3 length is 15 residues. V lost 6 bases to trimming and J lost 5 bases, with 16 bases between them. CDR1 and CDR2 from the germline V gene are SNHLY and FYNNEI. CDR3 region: CASRGGSPLTGELFF. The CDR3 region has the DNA TGTGCCAGCAGGGGAGGCAGCCCACTGACCGGGGAGCTGTTTTTT.

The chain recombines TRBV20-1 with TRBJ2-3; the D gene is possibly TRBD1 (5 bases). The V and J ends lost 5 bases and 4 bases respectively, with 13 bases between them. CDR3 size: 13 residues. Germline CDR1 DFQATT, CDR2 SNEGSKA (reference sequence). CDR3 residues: CSACEGVPDTQYF. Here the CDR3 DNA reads TGCAGTGCTTGCGAAGGGGTTCCAGATACGCAGTATTTT.

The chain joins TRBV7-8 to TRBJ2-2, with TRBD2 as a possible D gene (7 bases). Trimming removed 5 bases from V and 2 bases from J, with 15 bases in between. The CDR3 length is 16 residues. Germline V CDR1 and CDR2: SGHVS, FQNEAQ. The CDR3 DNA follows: TGTGCCAGCAGCCGTGGAAGCGGGACAAACACCGGGGAGCTGTTTTTT. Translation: CASSRGSGTNTGELFF.

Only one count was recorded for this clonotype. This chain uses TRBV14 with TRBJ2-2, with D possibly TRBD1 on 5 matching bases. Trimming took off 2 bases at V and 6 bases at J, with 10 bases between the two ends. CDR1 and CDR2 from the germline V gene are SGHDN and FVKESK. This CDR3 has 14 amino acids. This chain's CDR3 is CASSQRQGPGELFF. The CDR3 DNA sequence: TGTGCCAGCAGCCAACGTCAGGGTCCCGGGGAGCTGTTTTTT.